This paragraph reports one T cell receptor (beta chain). Its antigen is as yet unknown. This record belongs to a study of cytomegalovirus exposure and HLA in healthy donors. Study-wide points: First-cohort TCR clusters tended to co-occur in the roughly 120 validation repertoires, a later analysis found. The study designated roughly 160 TCR beta chains cytomegalovirus-associated. Reports showed the classifier diagnosing cytomegalovirus status with high specificity and sensitivity.

These donors were members of the approximately 110-subject validation cohort, a group separate from the approximately 700-subject first cohort. Germline CDR1 reads MGHRA; CDR2 reads YSYEKL. This CDR3 has 13 amino acids. The V gene lost 0 bases and the J gene lost 4 bases, with 4 bases spanning the gap. Profiling relied on immunoSEQ multiplex PCR, and the TCRdb table lists in-frame clones only, not all of them. The data hold 250,000 to 300,000 clones, with around 89% observed a single time. The material sequenced was PBMCs. This receptor was obtained from a woman aged 18-29 years in good health and CMV-seronegative. The V and J genes are TRBV4-1 and TRBJ1-5; no definite D call. The CDR3: CASSQDPNQPQHF. CDR3 DNA: TGCGCCAGCAGCCAAGATCCAAATCAGCCCCAGCATTTT.